The sequence of this TCR beta chain was determined in a study of T cell responses to AZD1222 COVID-19 vaccine. The CDR3 contains 15 residues. Germline lookup yields CDR1 MNHEY and CDR2 SVGAGI. V lost 7 bases and J 0 bases, leaving 15 bases between the germline ends. Regarding this clone: The antigen is undetermined.

The study, taken as a whole, reports: Unmutated variant regions are reportedly targeted by nearly half of spike-specific TCRs.

Sequencing used immunoSEQ multiplex PCR; TCRdb keeps in-frame clones, though not all of them. The sample lists about 130,000 clones, roughly 94% occurring once. This receptor was taken from an adult in good health. The V and J genes are TRBV6-5 and TRBJ1-2; D gene uncertain. The sample consisted of peripheral blood, taken on day 0 of AZD1222 vaccination. CDR3 loop: CASIPQELANYGYTF. The CDR3 region has the DNA TGTGCCAGCATCCCGCAAGAGTTAGCTAACTATGGCTACACCTTC.